These 14 T cell receptor beta chains share one sample of origin, sequenced in a study of cytomegalovirus exposure and HLA in healthy donors. The PCR employed 60 Vbeta primers together with 13 Jbeta primers. Only in-frame clones appear in the TCRdb table, and some are missing; sequencing was by immunoSEQ multiplex PCR. Here the sample spans about 130,000 clones, 70% to 85% being singletons. Sequenced sample: PBMCs. The receptors come from a male donor in good health and CMV-seropositive.

This chain connects TRBV25-1 to TRBJ1-2; the match to TRBD1 covers 11 bases. There are 13 residues in the CDR3. Looked up from germline, CDR1 is MGHDK and CDR2 is SYGVNS. After removal of 6 bases from V and 6 bases from J, the junction contained 3 bases not matched to a gene. The CDR3 here is CASSRTGGNGYTF. CDR3 sequence (DNA): TGTGCCAGCAGCAGGACAGGGGGCAATGGCTACACCTTC.

The chain recombines TRBV19 with TRBJ2-1, with D possibly matching TRBD1 (6 bases). The CDR3 is made up of 14 amino acids. CDR1 and CDR2 from the germline V gene are LNHDA and SQIVND (reference sequence). V was trimmed by 4 bases and J by 5 bases, leaving 12 bases between them. DNA of the CDR3: TGTGCCAGTAGTAGAGGGGGAGACCACAATGAGCAGTTCTTC. Its protein product is CASSRGGDHNEQFF.

Worth noting for this clone: A read error may account for a junction end that differs from germline. This chain joins TRBV7-8 and TRBJ2-1, with 11 bases identical to TRBD2. This CDR3 is 14 amino acids long. CDR1 and CDR2 (germline): SGHVS, FQNEAQ. The DNA for the CDR3 is TGTGCCAGCAACTTAGCGGGGGGGCCCGATGAGCAGTTCTTC. It codes for CASNLAGGPDEQFF.

This clone was seen just once. The chain is built from TRBV4-1 and TRBJ2-7; the D gene is possibly TRBD1 (6 bases). The CDR3 has 14 amino acids. V dropped 2 bases and J dropped 3 bases, with 11 bases sitting between them. Germline V gene sequence: CDR1 MGHRA, CDR2 YSYEKL. The CDR3: CASSQTGTNYEQYF. The CDR3, as DNA: TGCGCCAGCAGCCAAACCGGGACAAACTACGAGCAGTACTTC.

V is TRBV5-4 and J is TRBJ1-1, with a weak D call TRBD1 (5 bases). This CDR3 has 17 amino acids. CDR1 and CDR2 (germline): SGHNT, YYREEE (reference sequence). Trimming left V 6 bases short and J 0 bases short, with 21 bases between. Written as DNA, the CDR3 is TGTGCCAGCAACCGTATGTGGGGCAGCCGCATGAACACTGAAGCTTTCTTT. This encodes CASNRMWGSRMNTEAFF.

The rearrangement uses TRBV27 and TRBJ2-5; 8 positions agree with TRBD2. The CDR3 has 15 residues. V was pared by 6 bases and J by 3 bases, with 9 bases of the junction left unmatched. CDR1 and CDR2 (germline): MNHEY, SMNVEV (reference sequence). The DNA for the CDR3 is TGTGCCAGCAGGTTCCCGGGGGGGCGGGAAGAGACCCAGTACTTC. Its protein is CASRFPGGREETQYF.

The chain employs TRBV11-2 and TRBJ2-3; a weak D match, TRBD2 (6 bases). Looked up from germline, CDR1 is SGHAT and CDR2 is FQNNGV. The length of the CDR3 is 15 residues. The V end was cut by 6 bases, the J end by 0 bases, with 13 bases between. Here the CDR3 reads CASRREAGSTDTQYF. For the CDR3, the DNA is TGTGCCAGCAGGAGAGAAGCGGGCAGCACAGATACGCAGTATTTT. Supplemented by reference TRBV11-2 and TRBJ2-3, the full variable domain reads EAGVAQSPRYKIIEKRQSVAFWCNPISGHATLYWYQQILGQGPKLLIQFQNNGVVDDSQLPKDRFSAERLKGVDSTLKIQPAKLEDSAVYLCASRREAGSTDTQYFGPGTRLTVL.

The chain couples TRBV9 to TRBJ2-4, with 9 bases matching TRBD1. The germline CDR1 and CDR2 sequences are SGDLS and YYNGEE. CDR3 size: 12 residues. V shed 4 bases, J shed 15 bases, and the junction held 8 bases outside the gene matches. The CDR3 sequence is CASSLGTGIMYF. The CDR3 DNA sequence: TGTGCCAGCAGCCTAGGGACAGGGATCATGTACTTC.

The V gene is TRBV5-1, the J gene TRBJ2-2, with TRBD1 matching 7 bases. The CDR3 spans 14 residues. V was clipped by 8 bases and J by 2 bases; unmatched bases: 6. Germline lookup yields CDR1 SGHRS and CDR2 YFSETQ. The CDR3 is CASLRDSNTGELFF. The CDR3 DNA reads as TGCGCCAGTCTCCGGGACAGTAACACCGGGGAGCTGTTTTTT.

The J gene is TRBJ2-7, the V gene TRBV13; 8 bases map to TRBD1. V lost 8 bases to trimming and J lost 6 bases; unmatched junction nucleotides: 9. The CDR3 length is 13 residues. Germline lookup yields CDR1 PRHDT and CDR2 FYEKMQ (reference sequence). The CDR3 protein is CASGIGQGREQYF. Written as DNA, the CDR3 is TGTGCCAGCGGAATTGGACAGGGTCGCGAGCAGTACTTC.

The chain uses TRBV2 and TRBJ2-7; a possible D gene is TRBD1 (5 bases). The CDR3 has 13 residues. CDR1 is SNHLY, CDR2 FYNNEI, per germline. The ends were cut back, 6 bases at V and 5 bases at J, with 14 bases in the middle. The CDR3 coding sequence is TGTGCCAGCAGGAAGACAGATGGGGACGAGCAGTACTTC. Encoded protein: CASRKTDGDEQYF.

As regards this clone: The junction departs from germline at one end; a sequencing error may be responsible. The CDR3 DNA reads TGTGCCAGCAGTGTAACGACAGGGGCCACTGGGGCCAACGGCCTGACTTTC. It is translated as CASSVTTGATGANGLTF. The genes are TRBV6-1 and TRBJ2-6, with 8 bases identical to TRBD1. CDR3 length equals 17 residues. From germline, CDR1 is MNHNS and CDR2 SASEGT.

The V call is TRBV9, the J call TRBJ2-5; 7 nucleotides line up with TRBD1. Germline CDR1 SGDLS, CDR2 YYNGEE. J was trimmed by 2 bases and V by 1 base; bases with no gene match: 2. The CDR3 length is 14 residues. In DNA, the CDR3 is TGTGCCAGCAGCGTAACAGGGGATCAAGAGACCCAGTACTTC. It encodes CASSVTGDQETQYF.

The chain recombines TRBV9 with TRBJ2-1; D possibly corresponds to TRBD2 (5 bases). The V gene lost 0 bases and the J gene lost 7 bases, with 8 bases spanning the gap. This CDR3 has 13 residues. The V gene's germline CDR1 is SGDLS and CDR2 YYNGEE. As DNA, the CDR3 is TGTGCCAGCAGCGTAGGACCGGGGAATGAGCAGTTCTTC. Translation gives CASSVGPGNEQFF.